Listed below are T cell receptor beta chains from one sample, sequenced in a study of T-cell memory formation after mild COVID-19. TCRdb redid the calling of the 5' RACE reads with MiXCR, one entry per CDR3 protein. The sample has approximately 350,000 distinct CDR3 sequences; 13% are singletons. The source material was PBMCs or a T cell subset sorted from them (not recorded which). The receptors come from a man between 18 and 29 years old who had mild COVID-19 (a few samples of this study predate the infection). Cell type and time point are not known. The CDR3 runs from the conserved cysteine through the conserved F or W. The D gene is left open where the match is weak. Clone size appears in some rows only: once, few, many, or a class for an expanded clone.

j_call	d_call	clone_size	v_call	cdr3_aa	cdr3_nt
TRBJ2-2	-	-	TRBV9	CASSPSFTGELFF	TGTGCCAGCAGCCCCTCTTTCACCGGGGAGCTGTTTTTT
TRBJ1-6	TRBD1	few	TRBV7-3	CASSREGTGVSPLHF	TGTGCCAGCAGCCGTGAGGGGACAGGGGTGTCACCCCTCCACTTT
TRBJ1-4	-	-	TRBV2	CASSRDHQGKLFF	TGTGCCAGCAGTCGAGATCACCAAGGGAAACTGTTTTTT
TRBJ1-1	-	-	TRBV11-2	CASSIRVTTVVDTEAFF	TGTGCCAGCAGTATACGGGTCACCACGGTCGTGGACACTGAAGCTTTCTTT
TRBJ2-1	TRBD2	-	TRBV7-9	CASGYLAVYNEQFF	TGTGCCAGCGGGTATCTAGCGGTGTACAATGAGCAGTTCTTC
TRBJ2-1	-	few	TRBV20-1	CSARDEDIPLLNNEQFF	TGCAGTGCTAGAGATGAGGACATCCCTCTCCTTAACAATGAGCAGTTCTTC
TRBJ1-1	-	-	TRBV9	CASSVGGGSPTEAFF	TGTGCCAGCAGCGTAGGAGGAGGGTCCCCCACTGAAGCTTTCTTT
TRBJ2-2	-	few	TRBV10-2	CASSEDSYPGVPNTGELFF	TGCGCCAGCAGTGAGGATAGCTATCCAGGGGTCCCCAACACCGGGGAGCTGTTTTTT
TRBJ2-3	-	-	TRBV7-8	CASPSGDTQYF	TGTGCCAGCCCTTCCGGGGATACGCAGTATTTT
TRBJ1-6	-	-	TRBV4-3	CASSHRAGISPLHF	TGCGCCAGCAGCCACAGGGCAGGGATTTCACCCCTCCACTTT
TRBJ1-2	TRBD1	many	TRBV20-1	CSAPDRDLYGYTF	TGCAGTGCTCCCGACAGGGACCTCTATGGCTACACCTTC
TRBJ1-2	-	few	TRBV4-3	CASSQDSRQGLWGYTF	TGCGCCAGCAGCCAAGATTCGCGCCAGGGGCTCTGGGGCTACACCTTC
TRBJ2-3	TRBD2	-	TRBV4-1	CASRRTSGGLDTQYF	TGCGCCAGCAGGCGGACTAGCGGGGGGTTAGATACGCAGTATTTT
TRBJ2-7	-	-	TRBV10-3	CAISESIVGQEYF	TGTGCCATCAGTGAGTCGATTGTCGGGCAGGAGTACTTC
TRBJ1-5	TRBD1	-	TRBV7-7	CAPRRDSSNQHQHF	TGTGCGCCCCGGAGGGACAGTAGCAATCAGCACCAGCATTTT
TRBJ2-5	-	many	TRBV7-9	CASSLEGGIGTQYF	TGTGCCAGCAGCTTAGAGGGAGGAATCGGGACCCAGTACTTC
TRBJ2-4	TRBD2	-	TRBV20-1	CSAGRGVINIQYF	TGCAGTGCTGGGAGGGGCGTAATAAACATTCAGTACTTC
TRBJ1-1	-	few	TRBV7-3	CASSLLVRRGAFF	TGTGCCAGCAGCTTATTGGTAAGGCGAGGAGCTTTCTTT
TRBJ2-5	TRBD2	-	TRBV7-9	CASSRLKRGGGETQYF	TGTGCCAGCAGCCGCCTAAAGCGGGGGGGCGGAGAGACCCAGTACTTC
TRBJ2-3	TRBD2	few	TRBV24-1	CATSERGGVTDTQYF	TGTGCCACCAGTGAGCGGGGGGGCGTCACAGATACGCAGTATTTT
TRBJ2-1	-	-	TRBV6-5	CASRQSSYNEQFF	TGTGCCAGCAGGCAAAGCTCCTACAATGAGCAGTTCTTC
TRBJ2-3	-	few	TRBV7-2	CASSVGTADTQYF	TGTGCCAGCAGCGTAGGGACTGCGGATACGCAGTATTTT
TRBJ2-1	-	many	TRBV29-1	CSVEGRSGLGFGNEQFF	TGCAGCGTTGAAGGTCGTTCGGGATTGGGGTTTGGAAATGAGCAGTTCTTC